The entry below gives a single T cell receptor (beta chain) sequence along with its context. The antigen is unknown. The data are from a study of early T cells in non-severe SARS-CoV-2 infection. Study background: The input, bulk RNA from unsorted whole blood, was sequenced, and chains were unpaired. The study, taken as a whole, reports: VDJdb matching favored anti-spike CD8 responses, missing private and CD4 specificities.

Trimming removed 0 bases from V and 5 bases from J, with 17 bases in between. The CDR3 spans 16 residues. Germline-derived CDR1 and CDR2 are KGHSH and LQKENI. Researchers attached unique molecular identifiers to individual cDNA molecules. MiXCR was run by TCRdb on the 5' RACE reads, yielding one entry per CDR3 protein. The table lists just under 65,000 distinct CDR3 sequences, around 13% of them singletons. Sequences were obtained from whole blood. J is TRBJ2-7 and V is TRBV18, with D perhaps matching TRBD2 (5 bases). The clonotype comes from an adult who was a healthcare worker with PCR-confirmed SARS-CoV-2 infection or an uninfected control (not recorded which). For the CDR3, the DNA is TGTGCCAGCTCACCACCTCCTGTCTCAGCGGCAGACGAGCAGTACTTC. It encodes CASSPPPVSAADEQYF. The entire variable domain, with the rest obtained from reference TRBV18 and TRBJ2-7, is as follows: NAGVMQNPRHLVRRRGQEARLRCSPMKGHSHVYWYRQLPEEGLKFMVYLQKENIIDESGMPKERFSAEFPKEGPSILRIQQVVRGDSAAYFCASSPPPVSAADEQYFGPGTRLTVT.